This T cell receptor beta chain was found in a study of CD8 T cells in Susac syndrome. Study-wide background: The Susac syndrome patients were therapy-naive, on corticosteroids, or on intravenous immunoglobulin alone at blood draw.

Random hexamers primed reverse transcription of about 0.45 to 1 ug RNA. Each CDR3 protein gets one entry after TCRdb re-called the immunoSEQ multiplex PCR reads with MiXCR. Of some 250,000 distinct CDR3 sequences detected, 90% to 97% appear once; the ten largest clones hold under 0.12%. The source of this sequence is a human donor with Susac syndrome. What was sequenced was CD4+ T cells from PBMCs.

CDR3 sequence: CASSLKGGAGDRYNEQFF. CDR3 nucleotides: TGTGCCAGCAGCTTGAAGGGGGGAGCGGGAGATCGGTACAATGAGCAGTTCTTC. The J gene is TRBJ2-1, the V gene TRBV5-4; 8 bases fit TRBD2. J gave up 4 bases and V 1 base, and 13 bases lay outside the gene matches. Germline V CDR1 and CDR2: SGHNT, YYREEE (reference sequence). The CDR3 runs to 18 residues.